This T cell receptor (beta chain) emerged from a study of shared clonotypes between healthy human individuals. Study summary: Researchers assigned three CD4 naive, three CD4 memory, two CD8 naive and one CD8 memory plate to each donor.

Original processing notes: Filtering of immunoSEQ junctional sequences could not match full-length read filtering. The method was immunoSEQ multiplex PCR; TCRdb's version includes in-frame clones alone and lacks a portion of them. V, J and clone size reflect that table, while D and trimming were determined from the DNA. The data show millions of clones, around 95% seen once. General study results and limits: In several donors, 4.5% to 5.5% of naive CD4 clonotypes appeared in common.

In the case of this clone: Its antigen is unknown.

The V end was cut by 2 bases, the J end by 2 bases, with 2 bases between. This CDR3 region has 12 residues. Germline V CDR1 and CDR2: SGHVS, FQNEAQ. The sequence came from a man aged 18 to 30 in good health. The V gene is TRBV7-8, the J gene TRBJ2-3, with D hard to call. The sequencing sample was made of naive CD4+ T cells sorted from blood. Documented subset: CD45RA+ positively selected. In nucleotides, the CDR3 is TGTGCCAGCAGCTTATACACAGATACGCAGTATTTT. This encodes CASSLYTDTQYF.